The next 11 T cell receptor beta chains were all read from a single sample in a study of blood T cell repertoires in COVID-19. Here immunoSEQ multiplex PCR was the method, and the copy in TCRdb shows in-frame clones only, minus some. This sample has about 260,000 clones, with 75% to 90% found just once. The sequenced sample was peripheral blood. These receptor sequences come from a woman in her 50s who had recovered from COVID-19.

The chain joins TRBV5-4 to TRBJ1-1, with unresolved D. The V end lost 4 bases, the J end lost 1 base, and 14 bases lay between the germline ends. This CDR3 is built from 15 residues. Germline-derived CDR1 and CDR2 are SGHNT and YYREEE (reference sequence). In nucleotides, the CDR3 is TGTGCCAGCAGCCCGTTGGACTCCCAGAACACTGAAGCTTTCTTT. This codes for CASSPLDSQNTEAFF. Full variable domain (remainder filled in from reference TRBV5-4 and TRBJ1-1): ETGVTQSPTHLIKTRGQQVTLRCSSQSGHNTVSWYQQALGQGPQFIFQYYREEENGRGNFPPRFSGLQFPNYSSELNVNALELDDSALYLCASSPLDSQNTEAFFGQGTRLTVV.

The genes are TRBV10-3 and TRBJ2-7; D is unresolved. CDR1 and CDR2 (germline): ENHRY, SYGVKD. This CDR3 is built from 13 residues. V was pared by 0 bases and J by 6 bases, with 9 bases between. The CDR3 sequence: CAISESLLSEQYF. The DNA of the CDR3 is TGTGCCATCAGTGAGTCACTATTATCCGAGCAGTACTTC.

V and J are TRBV2 and TRBJ2-5, with D possibly matching TRBD2 (5 bases). The V end lost 5 bases, the J end lost 5 bases, and 15 bases lay between the germline ends. The germline V gene encodes CDR1 SNHLY and CDR2 FYNNEI. There are 14 residues in the CDR3. CDR3 coding DNA: TGTGCCAGCAGTCGCGGGTCCACCAGGGAGACCCAGTACTTC. Its translation: CASSRGSTRETQYF. The full variable domain, with the rest looked up from reference TRBV2 and TRBJ2-5, is EPEVTQTPSHQVTQMGQEVILRCVPISNHLYFYWYRQILGQKVEFLVSFYNNEISEKSEIFDDQFSVERPDGSNFTLKIRSTKLEDSAMYFCASSRGSTRETQYFGPGTRLLVL.

The V gene is TRBV15, the J gene TRBJ1-1, with 8 bases fitting TRBD1. The length of the CDR3 is 13 residues. Unmatched junction bases numbered 8, after V lost 8 bases and J lost 6 bases. Germline CDR1 and CDR2: LNHNV and YYDKDF (reference sequence). CDR3 in amino acids: CATLRWGQAEAFF. In nucleotides, the CDR3 is TGTGCCACCTTACGGTGGGGACAGGCTGAAGCTTTCTTT. The complete variable domain, with remaining parts taken from reference TRBV15 and TRBJ1-1, reads DAMVIQNPRYQVTQFGKPVTLSCSQTLNHNVMYWYQQKSSQAPKLLFHYYDKDFNNEADTPDNFQSRRPNTSFCFLDIRSPGLGDTAMYLCATLRWGQAEAFFGQGTRLTVV.

V is TRBV2 and J is TRBJ1-1, with D unresolved. Germline V gene data show CDR1 as SNHLY and CDR2 as FYNNEI. The CDR3 runs to 13 residues. The V and J ends lost 6 bases and 4 bases respectively, with 12 bases between them. The CDR3 here is CASRERSGTEAFF. The CDR3 region has the DNA TGTGCCAGCAGGGAAAGGAGTGGCACTGAAGCTTTCTTT.

A single count supports this clone. The chain uses TRBV19 and TRBJ2-3; 12 bases map to TRBD2. CDR1 and CDR2 (germline): LNHDA, SQIVND (reference sequence). Unmatched junction bases numbered 4, after V lost 6 bases and J lost 3 bases. This CDR3 is 15 amino acids long. CDR3 residues: CASRRTSGMTDTQYF. The CDR3 DNA sequence: TGTGCCAGTAGACGGACTAGCGGGATGACAGATACGCAGTATTTT.

This sequence joins TRBV24-1 and TRBJ1-2, with 7 nucleotides matching TRBD1. The CDR3 is 14 residues long. Germline lookup yields CDR1 KGHDR and CDR2 SFDVKD. Losses at the gene ends were 3 bases for V and 6 bases for J; bases not matched to a gene: 6. The CDR3 region has the DNA TGTGCCACCAGTGATCCCACAGGGGACGATGGCTACACCTTC. Translated: CATSDPTGDDGYTF.

The genes are TRBV6-5 and TRBJ1-3, with 8 bases lining up with TRBD1. CDR3 length: 14 residues. The V gene's germline CDR1 is MNHEY and CDR2 SVGAGI. With V trimmed by 6 bases and J by 2 bases, 3 bases remained unmatched. The CDR3 DNA sequence: TGTGCCAGCAGGCTACAGGGGGCTGGAAACACCATATATTTT. It translates to CASRLQGAGNTIYF.

The gene calls are TRBV21-1 and TRBJ2-5; TRBD2 is the table's D call and was not checked against the DNA. TRBV21-1 is reported as a pseudogene. This CDR3 is 14 amino acids long. CDR3 region: CASSKGTEGETQYF. The CDR3 bases are TGTGCCAGCAGCAAAGGGACGGAGGGAGAGACCCAGTACTTC.

J is TRBJ2-4 and V is TRBV6-5; tentatively, D is TRBD1 (6 bases). The CDR3 contains 15 residues. Per germline, CDR1 MNHEY and CDR2 SVGAGI. Trimming took 2 bases from V and 0 from J, leaving 8 bases between them. CDR3 protein: CASSYVGGAKNIQYF. In nucleotides, the CDR3 is TGTGCCAGCAGTTACGTAGGGGGAGCCAAAAACATTCAGTACTTC.

The chain employs TRBV28 and TRBJ1-1; D ambiguous. The CDR3 is made up of 14 amino acids. Looked up from germline, CDR1 is MDHEN and CDR2 is SYDVKM. The germline V and J ends were trimmed by 7 bases and 3 bases, with 15 bases remaining between them. Written as DNA, the CDR3 is TGTGCCAGCACCCGGAGGGAGAGAGACACTGAAGCTTTCTTT. Translating gives CASTRRERDTEAFF.